One and the same sample provided the 4 T cell receptor beta chains below, sequenced in a study of technical replicates of blood from several donors. The table came from immunoSEQ multiplex PCR; TCRdb's copy has only in-frame clones and leaves some out. The sample carries some 70,000 clones, 95% to 97% recorded once. The sample consisted of T cells isolated from PBMCs. The receptors originated from a human donor in good health.

The chain has TRBV30 and TRBJ2-1; TRBD2 matches at 8 bases. CDR3 size: 14 residues. Germline assignment: CDR1 GTSNPN and CDR2 SVGIG (reference sequence). J gave up 4 bases and V 4 bases, and 6 bases lay outside the gene matches. CDR3 sequence (DNA): TGTGCCTGGACGGAGCGGGAGAGGTACAATGAGCAGTTCTTC. It yields the protein CAWTERERYNEQFF.

The rearrangement uses TRBV6-1 and TRBJ1-5; 9 nucleotides line up with TRBD1. This CDR3 has 13 residues. Unmatched junction bases numbered 4, after V lost 6 bases and J lost 7 bases. Germline CDR1 MNHNS, CDR2 SASEGT. The CDR3 loop is CASRWTGEQPQHF. The CDR3 DNA is TGTGCCAGCAGGTGGACAGGGGAGCAGCCCCAGCATTTT.

The V and J genes are TRBV7-8 and TRBJ2-3; D is ambiguous. Germline V gene sequence: CDR1 SGHVS, CDR2 FQNEAQ. V was clipped by 3 bases and J by 2 bases, with 12 bases between them. The CDR3 contains 15 residues. The CDR3 spells CASSFQLENTDTQYF. Written as DNA, the CDR3 is TGTGCCAGCAGCTTTCAATTGGAGAACACAGATACGCAGTATTTT. Together with reference TRBV7-8 and TRBJ2-3, the CDR3 gives the full variable domain: GAGVSQSPRYKVAKRGQDVALRCDPISGHVSLFWYQQALGQGPEFLTYFQNEAQLDKSGLPSDRFFAERPEGSVSTLKIQRTQQEDSAVYLCASSFQLENTDTQYFGPGTRLTVL.

V gene TRBV13 combines with J gene TRBJ2-3; 10 positions match TRBD1. J was trimmed by 5 bases and V by 8 bases; bases with no gene match: 10. Germline CDR1 PRHDT, CDR2 FYEKMQ (reference sequence). The CDR3 length is 15 residues. The CDR3 reads CASRPGTGVGDTQYF. In nucleotides, the CDR3 is TGTGCCAGCCGTCCCGGGACAGGGGTGGGAGATACGCAGTATTTT.